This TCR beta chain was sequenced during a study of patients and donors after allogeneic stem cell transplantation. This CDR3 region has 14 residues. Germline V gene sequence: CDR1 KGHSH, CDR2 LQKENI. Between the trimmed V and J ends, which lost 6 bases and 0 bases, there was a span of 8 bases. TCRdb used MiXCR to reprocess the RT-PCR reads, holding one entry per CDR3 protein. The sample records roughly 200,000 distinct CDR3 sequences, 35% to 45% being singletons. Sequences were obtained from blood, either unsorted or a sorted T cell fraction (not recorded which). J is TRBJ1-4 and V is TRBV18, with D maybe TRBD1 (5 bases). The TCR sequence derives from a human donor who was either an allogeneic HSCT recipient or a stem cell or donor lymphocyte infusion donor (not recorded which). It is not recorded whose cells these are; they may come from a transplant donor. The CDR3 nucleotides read TGTGCCAGCTCCACGGGACCAACTAATGAAAAACTGTTTTTT. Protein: CASSTGPTNEKLFF.